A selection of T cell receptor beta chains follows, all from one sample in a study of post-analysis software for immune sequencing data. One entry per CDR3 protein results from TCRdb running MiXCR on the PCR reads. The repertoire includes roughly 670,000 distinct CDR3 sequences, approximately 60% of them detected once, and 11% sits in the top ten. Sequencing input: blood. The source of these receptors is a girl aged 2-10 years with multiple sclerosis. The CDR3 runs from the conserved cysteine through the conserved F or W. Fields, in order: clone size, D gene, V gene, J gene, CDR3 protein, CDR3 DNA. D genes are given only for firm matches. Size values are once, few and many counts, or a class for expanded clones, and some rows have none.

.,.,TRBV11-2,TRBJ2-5,CASSLGGAGYQETQYF,TGTGCCAGCAGCCTAGGCGGGGCTGGATACCAAGAGACCCAGTACTTC
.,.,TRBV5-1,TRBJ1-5,CASSLWGPQPQHF,TGCGCCAGCAGCTTGTGGGGACCACAGCCCCAGCATTTT
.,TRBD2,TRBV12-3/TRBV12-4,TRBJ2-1,CASSLNTSGRRNEQFF,TGTGCCAGCAGTTTAAACACTAGCGGGAGAAGAAATGAGCAGTTCTTC
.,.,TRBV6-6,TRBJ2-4,CASKVGRVGNIQYF,TGTGCCAGCAAAGTGGGCAGGGTAGGAAACATTCAGTACTTC
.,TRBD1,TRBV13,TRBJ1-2,CASRGDRGYGYTF,TGTGCCAGCAGGGGGGACAGGGGCTATGGCTACACCTTC
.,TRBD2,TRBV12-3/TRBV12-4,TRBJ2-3,CASSPGLARDTQYF,TGTGCCAGCAGCCCGGGACTAGCGCGTGATACGCAGTATTTT
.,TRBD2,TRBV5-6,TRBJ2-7,CASSLIAGEVWEQYF,TGTGCCAGCAGCTTGATCGCGGGAGAGGTTTGGGAGCAGTACTTC
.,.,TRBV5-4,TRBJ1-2,CASSLVGADEGYTF,TGTGCCAGCAGCTTGGTAGGGGCCGACGAGGGCTACACCTTC
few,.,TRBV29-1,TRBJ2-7,CSVAGMRPYEQYF,TGCAGCGTTGCCGGGATGCGCCCCTACGAGCAGTACTTC
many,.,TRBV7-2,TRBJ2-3,CASSLRQGTDTQYF,TGTGCCAGCAGCCTCCGACAGGGCACAGATACGCAGTATTTT
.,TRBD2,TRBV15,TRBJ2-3,CATSRDRASGVRTDTQYF,TGTGCCACCAGCAGAGATCGAGCTAGCGGAGTCCGCACAGATACGCAGTATTTT
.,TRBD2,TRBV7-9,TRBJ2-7,CASSELAGGPREQYF,TGTGCCAGCAGCGAACTAGCGGGAGGGCCGCGCGAGCAGTACTTC
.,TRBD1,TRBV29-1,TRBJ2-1,CSVLGQGTYNEQFF,TGCAGCGTGCTCGGACAGGGGACTTACAATGAGCAGTTCTTC
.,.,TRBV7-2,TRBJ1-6,CASRASSYNSPLHF,TGTGCCAGCAGAGCCAGCTCCTATAATTCACCCCTCCACTTT
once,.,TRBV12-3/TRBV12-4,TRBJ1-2,CASSLILGNYGYTF,TGTGCCAGCAGTCTTATTTTGGGGAACTATGGCTACACCTTC
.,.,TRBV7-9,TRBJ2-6,CASSRRLTGANVLTF,TGTGCCAGCAGCCGCCGTTTGACTGGGGCCAACGTCCTGACTTTC
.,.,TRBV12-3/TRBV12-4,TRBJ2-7,CASSLSSGDEQYF,TGTGCCAGCAGTTTATCATCAGGGGACGAGCAGTACTTC
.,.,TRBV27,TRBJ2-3,CASRSEGANTDTQYF,TGTGCCAGCAGGAGCGAGGGCGCAAACACAGATACGCAGTATTTT
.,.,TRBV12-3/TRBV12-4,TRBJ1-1,CASNGEYTEAFF,TGTGCCAGCAACGGGGAATACACTGAAGCTTTCTTT
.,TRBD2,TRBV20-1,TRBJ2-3,CSADGGTSGSTDTQYF,TGCAGTGCTGACGGGGGGACTAGCGGGTCCACAGATACGCAGTATTTT
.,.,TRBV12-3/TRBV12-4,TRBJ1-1,CASSLSPALTEAFF,TGTGCCAGCAGTTTATCTCCAGCGCTCACTGAAGCTTTCTTT
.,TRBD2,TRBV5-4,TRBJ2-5,CASSGTGLAGGSGQETQYF,TGTGCCAGCAGCGGGACGGGACTAGCGGGGGGCTCGGGCCAAGAGACCCAGTACTTC
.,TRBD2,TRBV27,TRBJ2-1,CASSLNGGVINEQFF,TGTGCCAGCAGTTTAAACGGGGGGGTAATCAATGAGCAGTTCTTC
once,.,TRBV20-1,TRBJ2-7,CSGGVPPYEQYF,TGCAGTGGAGGAGTTCCACCCTACGAGCAGTACTTC
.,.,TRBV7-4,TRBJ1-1,CASSWDGRNTEAFF,TGTGCCAGCAGCTGGGACGGGAGGAACACTGAAGCTTTCTTT
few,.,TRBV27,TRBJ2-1,CASSFGDYNEQFF,TGTGCCAGCAGTTTCGGGGATTACAATGAGCAGTTCTTC
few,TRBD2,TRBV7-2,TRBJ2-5,CASSLGWLAGGFQETQYF,TGTGCCAGCAGCTTAGGGTGGCTAGCGGGGGGTTTCCAAGAGACCCAGTACTTC
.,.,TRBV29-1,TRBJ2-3,CSGAPSGGRTDTQYF,TGCAGCGGAGCCCCGTCTGGCGGACGCACAGATACGCAGTATTTT
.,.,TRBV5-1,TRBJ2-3,CASSFEWDTQYF,TGCGCCAGCAGCTTTGAGTGGGATACGCAGTATTTT